Below are 17 T cell receptor beta chains sequenced from a single sample in a study of T cell responses to AZD1222 COVID-19 vaccine (dated by TCRdb to about 2021). Library creation used the immunoSEQ multiplex PCR assay. Imported from immuneACCESS, the table was reduced by TCRdb to in-frame sequences with V and J called. These copies leave out some clones; in studies compared against another copy, an unresolved V gene accounts for under half, and the cause of the remainder is not known. A total of roughly 98,000 clones appear in this sample, around nine tenths of them only once. 15% to 20% of the sample rests with the top ten. This sample's time point label indicates: about 28 days (+/-7) after the second vaccine dose. The input for sequencing was peripheral blood, taken 28 days after the second AZD1222 dose. Source of these receptors: an adult who received the AZD1222 COVID-19 vaccine.

The rearrangement links TRBV18 to TRBJ1-2; a possible D gene is TRBD1 (6 bases). CDR1 and CDR2 (germline): KGHSH, LQKENI. Deletions cut 2 bases from V and 8 bases from J, with 9 bases between. This CDR3 comprises 12 residues. CDR3 coding DNA: TGTGCCAGCTCACCAGGGGGCCGCGGCTACACCTTC. Translation gives CASSPGGRGYTF.

J is TRBJ1-6 and V is TRBV5-1; D gene ambiguous. The germline CDR1 and CDR2 sequences are SGHRS and YFSETQ. CDR3 size: 13 residues. Deletions cut 4 bases from V and 3 bases from J, with 5 bases between. The CDR3, as DNA: TGCGCCAGCAGCCCCGACTATAATTCACCCCTCCACTTT. Amino acid sequence: CASSPDYNSPLHF.

The chain is built from TRBV7-9 and TRBJ2-2; D gene ambiguous. Germline V gene lookup returns CDR1 SEHNR and CDR2 FQNEAQ (reference sequence). The CDR3 has 13 amino acids. The V end lost 2 bases, the J end lost 5 bases, and 6 bases lay between the germline ends. The CDR3, as DNA: TGTGCCAGCAGCTTAAAGTTGACCGGGGAGCTGTTTTTT. Protein: CASSLKLTGELFF.

V usage is TRBV29-1 and J usage is TRBJ2-7; D is undetermined. Germline V gives CDR1 SQVTM, CDR2 ANQGSEA. V dropped 5 bases and J dropped 4 bases, with 12 bases sitting between them. The CDR3 runs 12 residues. Written as DNA, the CDR3 is TGCAGCGTTAGCCAAGGCCGATACGAGCAGTACTTC. This gives the protein CSVSQGRYEQYF.

This chain links TRBV30 with TRBJ1-5; D remains unclear. V was shortened by 6 bases and J by 1 base, with 10 bases between the two germline ends. This CDR3 has 13 residues. CDR1 is GTSNPN, CDR2 SVGIG, per germline (reference sequence). The CDR3 sequence: CACQSSSNQPQHF. In DNA, the CDR3 is TGTGCCTGCCAAAGTTCGAGCAATCAGCCCCAGCATTTT. The variable domain in full, completed from reference TRBV30 and TRBJ1-5, reads SQTIHQWPATLVQPVGSPLSLECTVEGTSNPNLYWYRQAAGRGLQLLFYSVGIGQISSEVPQNLSASRPQDRQFILSSKKLLLSDSGFYLCACQSSSNQPQHFGDGTRLSIL.

This clone was detected once. V gene TRBV29-1 combines with J gene TRBJ2-6; D gene unclear. The CDR3 is 14 amino acids. The V gene's germline CDR1 is SQVTM and CDR2 ANQGSEA. Trimming removed 3 bases at V and 0 bases at J, with 6 bases between. This chain's CDR3 is CSVDLASGANVLTF. For the CDR3, the DNA is TGCAGCGTTGATCTGGCCTCTGGGGCCAACGTCCTGACTTTC. The full variable domain, its missing parts supplied by reference TRBV29-1 and TRBJ2-6, is SAVISQKPSRDICQRGTSLTIQCQVDSQVTMMFWYRQQPGQSLTLIATANQGSEATYESGFVIDKFPISRPNLTFSTLTVSNMSPEDSSIYLCSVDLASGANVLTFGAGSRLTVL.

The gene calls are TRBV28 and TRBJ1-1, with 7 bases identical to TRBD1. The CDR3 covers 14 residues. V lost 3 bases, J lost 5 bases, and 6 bases stayed unmatched. Germline CDR1 reads MDHEN; CDR2 reads SYDVKM. CDR3 nucleotide sequence: TGTGCCAGCAGTTTCTCACAGGGGAGGACTGAAGCTTTCTTT. Protein sequence: CASSFSQGRTEAFF.

This chain links TRBV19 with TRBJ1-4, with D possibly TRBD1 on 6 matching bases. The V end lost 9 bases, the J end lost 8 bases, and 19 bases lay between the germline ends. Germline assignment: CDR1 LNHDA and CDR2 SQIVND (reference sequence). The CDR3 totals 14 residues. CDR3 amino acids: CASHTTGIGEKLFF. The CDR3, as DNA: TGTGCCAGCCATACCACAGGGATTGGGGAAAAACTGTTTTTT.

The rearrangement joins TRBV2 to TRBJ1-5; tentative D call: TRBD1 (5 bases). The germline gives CDR1 SNHLY, CDR2 FYNNEI. This CDR3 comprises 13 residues. Trimming removed 4 bases from V and 7 bases from J, with 11 bases in between. The CDR3 region is CASSADRSQPQHF. The CDR3 DNA is TGTGCCAGCAGTGCTGACAGAAGCCAGCCCCAGCATTTT.

The chain employs TRBV28 and TRBJ1-3; no clear D gene. The CDR3 consists of 19 residues. Trimming took 6 bases from V and 0 from J, leaving 24 bases between them. CDR1 is MDHEN and CDR2 is SYDVKM in the germline V gene. CDR3: CASSSMTGFVRASGNTIYF. In DNA, the CDR3 is TGTGCCAGCAGCTCAATGACGGGGTTCGTCCGGGCCTCTGGAAACACCATATATTTT. The variable domain in full, completed from reference TRBV28 and TRBJ1-3, reads DVKVTQSSRYLVKRTGEKVFLECVQDMDHENMFWYRQDPGLGLRLIYFSYDVKMKEKGDIPEGYSVSREKKERFSLILESASTNQTSMYLCASSSMTGFVRASGNTIYFGEGSWLTVV.

The rearrangement links TRBV25-1 to TRBJ2-1, with 9 bases aligning to TRBD1. The CDR3 has 17 amino acids. Trimming cost V 8 bases and J 1 base; bases outside gene matches: 12. Germline V gives CDR1 MGHDK, CDR2 SYGVNS. CDR3 amino acids: CASGDARQGGSYNEQFF. The CDR3 nucleotides are TGTGCCAGCGGCGACGCCCGACAGGGGGGTTCCTACAATGAGCAGTTCTTC.

The chain employs TRBV5-1 and TRBJ2-1, with D perhaps matching TRBD1 (6 bases). Germline V CDR1 and CDR2: SGHRS, YFSETQ. The V end lost 5 bases, the J end lost 2 bases, and 11 bases lay between the germline ends. The CDR3 length is 14 residues. Here the CDR3 DNA reads TGCGCCAGCAGTCAACAGGGTCCCTACAATGAGCAGTTCTTC. Its translation: CASSQQGPYNEQFF.

This clone is a singleton in its sample. This chain joins TRBV5-4 and TRBJ2-7; TRBD2 matches at 7 bases. The CDR3 consists of 17 residues. Trimming at V came to 4 bases and at J to 3 bases, leaving 16 bases not matched to a gene. Germline loops: CDR1 SGHNT, CDR2 YYREEE (reference sequence). The DNA for the CDR3 is TGTGCCAGCAGCCTAAGGAGTGGCGGGAGTTTATACTACGAGCAGTACTTC. Its protein product is CASSLRSGGSLYYEQYF.

This clone was counted once. The chain has TRBV27 and TRBJ2-1; tentatively, D is TRBD1 (6 bases). V gave up 7 bases and J gave up 9 bases, with 13 bases separating them. This CDR3 is 12 amino acids long. The germline CDR1 and CDR2 sequences are MNHEY and SMNVEV (reference sequence). The CDR3 nucleotides are TGTGCCAGCACCGGACCGGACAGTGAGCAGTTCTTC. This gives the protein CASTGPDSEQFF.

The rearrangement links TRBV28 to TRBJ1-6, with 9 bases matching TRBD1. The CDR3 covers 18 residues. The germline CDR1 and CDR2 sequences are MDHEN and SYDVKM. Germline trimming cut 2 bases from V and 3 bases from J; bases unmatched to any gene: 8. The CDR3 here is CASSLGTGQGVYNSPLHF. Here the CDR3 DNA reads TGTGCCAGCAGTTTAGGGACAGGGCAGGGTGTCTATAATTCACCCCTCCACTTT. Filled out from reference TRBV28 and TRBJ1-6, the complete variable domain reads DVKVTQSSRYLVKRTGEKVFLECVQDMDHENMFWYRQDPGLGLRLIYFSYDVKMKEKGDIPEGYSVSREKKERFSLILESASTNQTSMYLCASSLGTGQGVYNSPLHFGNGTRLTVT.

V gene TRBV4-2 combines with J gene TRBJ2-1; a possible D gene is TRBD2 (6 bases). The V end was cut by 6 bases, the J end by 7 bases, with 19 bases between. CDR1 and CDR2 from the germline V gene are LGHNA and YNFKEQ. The CDR3 loop spans 15 amino acids. The CDR3 region has the DNA TGTGCCAGCAGTCAGGGTAGGCGGGCGGGGAATGAGCAGTTCTTC. Protein sequence: CASSQGRRAGNEQFF.

The V and J genes are TRBV2 and TRBJ2-3; 9 bases are shared with TRBD2. Losses at the gene ends were 7 bases for V and 2 bases for J; bases not matched to a gene: 4. CDR1 is SNHLY and CDR2 is FYNNEI in the germline V gene. CDR3 size: 14 residues. Written as DNA, the CDR3 is TGTGCCAGCAAGACTAGCGGACACACAGATACGCAGTATTTT. Protein sequence: CASKTSGHTDTQYF. The variable domain in full, completed from reference TRBV2 and TRBJ2-3, reads EPEVTQTPSHQVTQMGQEVILRCVPISNHLYFYWYRQILGQKVEFLVSFYNNEISEKSEIFDDQFSVERPDGSNFTLKIRSTKLEDSAMYFCASKTSGHTDTQYFGPGTRLTVL.